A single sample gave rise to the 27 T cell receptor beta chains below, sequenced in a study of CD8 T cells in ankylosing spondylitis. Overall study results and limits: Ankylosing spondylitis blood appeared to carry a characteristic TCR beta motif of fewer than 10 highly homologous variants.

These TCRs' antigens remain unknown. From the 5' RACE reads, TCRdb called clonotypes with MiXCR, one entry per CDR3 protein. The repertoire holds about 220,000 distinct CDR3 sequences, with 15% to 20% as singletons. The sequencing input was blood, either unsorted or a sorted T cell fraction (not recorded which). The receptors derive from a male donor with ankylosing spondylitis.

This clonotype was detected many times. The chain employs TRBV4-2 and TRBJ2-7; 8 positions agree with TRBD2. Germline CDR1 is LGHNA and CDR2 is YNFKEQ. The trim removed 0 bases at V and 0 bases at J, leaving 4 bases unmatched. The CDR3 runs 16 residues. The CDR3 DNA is TGTGCCAGCAGCCAAGATCGGCTAGCGGGCTCCTACGAGCAGTACTTC. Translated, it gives CASSQDRLAGSYEQYF.

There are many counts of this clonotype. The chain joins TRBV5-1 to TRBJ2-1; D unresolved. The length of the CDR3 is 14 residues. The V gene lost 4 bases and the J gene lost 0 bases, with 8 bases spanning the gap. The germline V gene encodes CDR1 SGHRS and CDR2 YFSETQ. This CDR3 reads CASSLGGSYNEQFF. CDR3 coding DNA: TGCGCCAGCAGCCTCGGTGGCTCCTACAATGAGCAGTTCTTC. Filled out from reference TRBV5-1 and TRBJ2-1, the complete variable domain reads KAGVTQTPRYLIKTRGQQVTLSCSPISGHRSVSWYQQTPGQGLQFLFEYFSETQRNKGNFPGRFSGRQFSNSRSEMNVSTLELGDSALYLCASSLGGSYNEQFFGPGTRLTVL.

DNA of the CDR3: TGTGCCAGCAGTGAAGCTGAGGGGGATGGAAACACCATATATTTT. Its translation is CASSEAEGDGNTIYF. The chain couples TRBV6-1 to TRBJ1-3, with D possibly TRBD1 on 6 matching bases. CDR3 length: 15 amino acids. The germline V gene encodes CDR1 MNHNS and CDR2 SASEGT. Trimming removed 0 bases at V and 3 bases at J, with 9 bases between.

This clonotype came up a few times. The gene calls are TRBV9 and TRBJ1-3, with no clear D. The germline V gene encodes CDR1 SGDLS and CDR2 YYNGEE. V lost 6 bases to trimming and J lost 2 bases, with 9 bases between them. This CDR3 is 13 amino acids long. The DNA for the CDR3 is TGTGCCAGCATGCCGATGGCTGGAAACACCATATATTTT. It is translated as CASMPMAGNTIYF.

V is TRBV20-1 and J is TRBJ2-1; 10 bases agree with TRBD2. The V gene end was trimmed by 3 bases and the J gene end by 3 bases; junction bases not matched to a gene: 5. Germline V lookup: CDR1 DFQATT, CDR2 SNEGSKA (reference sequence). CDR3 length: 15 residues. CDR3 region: CSASPAGGLYNEQFF. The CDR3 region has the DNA TGCAGTGCTAGTCCAGCGGGAGGGCTCTACAATGAGCAGTTCTTC.

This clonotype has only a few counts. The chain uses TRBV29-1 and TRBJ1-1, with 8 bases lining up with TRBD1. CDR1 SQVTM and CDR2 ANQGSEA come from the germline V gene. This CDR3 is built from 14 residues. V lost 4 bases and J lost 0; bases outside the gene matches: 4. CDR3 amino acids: CSVAGQAMNTEAFF. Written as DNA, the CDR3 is TGCAGCGTTGCGGGACAGGCAATGAACACTGAAGCTTTCTTT.

This chain's CDR3 is CASSSRQESTGELFF. In nucleotides, the CDR3 is TGTGCCAGCAGTTCCCGACAGGAAAGCACCGGGGAGCTGTTTTTT. J is TRBJ2-2 and V is TRBV5-5, with TRBD1 as a possible D gene (6 bases). Germline V CDR1 and CDR2: SGHKS, YYEKEE (reference sequence). The V end was cut by 5 bases, the J end by 4 bases, with 15 bases between. The CDR3 sequence is 15 residues long.

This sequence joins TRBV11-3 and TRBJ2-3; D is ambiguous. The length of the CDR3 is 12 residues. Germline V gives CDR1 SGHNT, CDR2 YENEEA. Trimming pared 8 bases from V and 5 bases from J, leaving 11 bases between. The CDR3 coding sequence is TGTGCCAGCCGGTCAGTGCTAGATACGCAGTATTTT. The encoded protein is CASRSVLDTQYF.

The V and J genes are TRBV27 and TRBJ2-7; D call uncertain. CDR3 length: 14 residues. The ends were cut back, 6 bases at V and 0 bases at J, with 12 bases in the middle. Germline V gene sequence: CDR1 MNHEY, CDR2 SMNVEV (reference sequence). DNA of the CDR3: TGTGCCAGCAGCTTAGGCAGCCACTCCTACGAGCAGTACTTC. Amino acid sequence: CASSLGSHSYEQYF.

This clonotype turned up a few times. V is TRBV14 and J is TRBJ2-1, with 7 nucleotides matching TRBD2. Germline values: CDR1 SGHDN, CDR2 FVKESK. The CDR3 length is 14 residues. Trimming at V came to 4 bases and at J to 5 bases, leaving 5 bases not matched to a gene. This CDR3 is CASSPGTTNNEQFF. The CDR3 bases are TGTGCCAGCAGCCCTGGGACTACCAACAATGAGCAGTTCTTC.

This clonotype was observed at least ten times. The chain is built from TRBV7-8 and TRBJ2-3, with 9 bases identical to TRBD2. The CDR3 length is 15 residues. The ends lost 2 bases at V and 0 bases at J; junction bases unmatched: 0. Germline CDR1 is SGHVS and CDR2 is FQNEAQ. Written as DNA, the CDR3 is TGTGCCAGCAGCTTACTAGCGGGGAGCACAGATACGCAGTATTTT. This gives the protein CASSLLAGSTDTQYF.

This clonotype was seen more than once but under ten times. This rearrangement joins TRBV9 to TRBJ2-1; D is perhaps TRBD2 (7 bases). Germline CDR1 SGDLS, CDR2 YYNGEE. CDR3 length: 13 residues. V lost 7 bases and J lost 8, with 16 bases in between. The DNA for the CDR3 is TGTGCCAGCGGGAGGGGGGTTAGCGATGAGCAGTTCTTC. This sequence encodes CASGRGVSDEQFF.

The CDR3 DNA reads TGTGCCAGCAGCCTTTGGGCCGCGGGAGGCTACAATGAGCAGTTCTTC. Translation gives CASSLWAAGGYNEQFF. The rearrangement links TRBV6-1 to TRBJ2-1, with 8 bases identical to TRBD2. Looked up from germline, CDR1 is MNHNS and CDR2 is SASEGT. Losses at the gene ends were 6 bases for V and 3 bases for J; bases not matched to a gene: 10. This CDR3 has 16 residues.

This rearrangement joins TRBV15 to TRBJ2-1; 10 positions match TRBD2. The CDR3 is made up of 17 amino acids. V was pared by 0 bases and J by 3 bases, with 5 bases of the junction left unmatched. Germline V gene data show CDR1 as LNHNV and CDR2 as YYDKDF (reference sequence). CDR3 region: CATSRDEGTSVYNEQFF. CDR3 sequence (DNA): TGTGCCACCAGCAGAGATGAAGGGACTAGCGTCTACAATGAGCAGTTCTTC.

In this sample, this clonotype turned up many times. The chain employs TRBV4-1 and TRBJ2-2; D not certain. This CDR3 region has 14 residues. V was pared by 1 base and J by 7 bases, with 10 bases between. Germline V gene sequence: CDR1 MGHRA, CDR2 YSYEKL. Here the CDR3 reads CASSQGQVGGELFF. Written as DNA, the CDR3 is TGCGCCAGCAGCCAAGGGCAGGTTGGCGGGGAGCTGTTTTTT.

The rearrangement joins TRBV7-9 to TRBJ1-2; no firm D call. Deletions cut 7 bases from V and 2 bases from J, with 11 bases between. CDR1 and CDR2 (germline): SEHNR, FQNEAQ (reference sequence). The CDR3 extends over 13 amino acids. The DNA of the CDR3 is TGTGCCAGCACCCACCCTCTGAACTATGGCTACACCTTC. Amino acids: CASTHPLNYGYTF.

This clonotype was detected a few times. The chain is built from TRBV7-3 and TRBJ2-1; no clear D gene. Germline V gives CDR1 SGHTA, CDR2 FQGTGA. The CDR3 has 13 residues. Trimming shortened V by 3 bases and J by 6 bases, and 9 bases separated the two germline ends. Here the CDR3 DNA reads TGTGCCAGCAGCTTGTACCTTGGCAATGAGCAGTTCTTC. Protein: CASSLYLGNEQFF.

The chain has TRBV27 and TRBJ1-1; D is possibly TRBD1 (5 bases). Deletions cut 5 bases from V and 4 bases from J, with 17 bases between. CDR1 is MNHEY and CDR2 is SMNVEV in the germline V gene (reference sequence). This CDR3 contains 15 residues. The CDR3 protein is CASSVGTLSGTEAFF. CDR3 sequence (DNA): TGTGCCAGCAGTGTTGGGACGCTCAGCGGCACTGAAGCTTTCTTT.

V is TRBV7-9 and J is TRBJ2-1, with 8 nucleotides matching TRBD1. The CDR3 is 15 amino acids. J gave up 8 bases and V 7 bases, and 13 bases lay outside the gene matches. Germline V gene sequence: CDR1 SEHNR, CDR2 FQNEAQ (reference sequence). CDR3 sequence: CASNIRDRHEDEQFF. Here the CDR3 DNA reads TGTGCCAGCAACATCCGGGACAGGCATGAAGATGAGCAGTTCTTC.

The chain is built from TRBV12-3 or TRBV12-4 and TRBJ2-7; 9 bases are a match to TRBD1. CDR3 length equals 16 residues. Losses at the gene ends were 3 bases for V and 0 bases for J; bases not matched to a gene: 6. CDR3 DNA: TGTGCCAGCAGTTTGGAACCGGGACAGGGCTCCTACGAGCAGTACTTC. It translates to CASSLEPGQGSYEQYF.

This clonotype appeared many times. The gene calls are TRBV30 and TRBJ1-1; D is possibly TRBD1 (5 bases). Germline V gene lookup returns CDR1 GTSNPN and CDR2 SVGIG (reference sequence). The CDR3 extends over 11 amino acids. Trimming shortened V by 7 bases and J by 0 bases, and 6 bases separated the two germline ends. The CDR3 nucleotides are TGTGCCTCGACAGTGAACACTGAAGCTTTCTTT. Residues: CASTVNTEAFF.

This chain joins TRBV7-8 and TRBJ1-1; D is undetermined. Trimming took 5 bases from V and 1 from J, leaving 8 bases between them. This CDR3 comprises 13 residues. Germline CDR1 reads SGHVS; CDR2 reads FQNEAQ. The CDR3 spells CASSPQENTEAFF. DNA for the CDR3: TGTGCCAGCAGCCCGCAAGAGAACACTGAAGCTTTCTTT.

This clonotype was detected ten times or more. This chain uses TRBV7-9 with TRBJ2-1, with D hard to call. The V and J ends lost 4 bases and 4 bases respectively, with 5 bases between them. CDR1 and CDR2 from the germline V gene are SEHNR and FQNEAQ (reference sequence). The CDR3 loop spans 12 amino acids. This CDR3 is CASSSGYNEQFF. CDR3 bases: TGTGCCAGCAGCTCAGGTTACAATGAGCAGTTCTTC.

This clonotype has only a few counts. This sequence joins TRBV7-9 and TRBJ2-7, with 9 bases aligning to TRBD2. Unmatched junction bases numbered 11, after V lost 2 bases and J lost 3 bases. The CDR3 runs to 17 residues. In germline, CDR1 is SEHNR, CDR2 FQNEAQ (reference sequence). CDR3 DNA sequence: TGTGCCAGCAGCTTACATCTACAACGACTAGCGGTCTACGAGCAGTACTTC. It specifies CASSLHLQRLAVYEQYF.

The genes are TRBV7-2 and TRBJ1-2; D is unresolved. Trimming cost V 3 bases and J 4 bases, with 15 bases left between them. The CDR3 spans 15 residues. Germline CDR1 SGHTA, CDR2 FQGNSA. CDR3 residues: CASSFQLSPGYGYTF. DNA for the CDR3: TGTGCCAGCAGCTTCCAGCTCTCCCCGGGCTATGGCTACACCTTC.

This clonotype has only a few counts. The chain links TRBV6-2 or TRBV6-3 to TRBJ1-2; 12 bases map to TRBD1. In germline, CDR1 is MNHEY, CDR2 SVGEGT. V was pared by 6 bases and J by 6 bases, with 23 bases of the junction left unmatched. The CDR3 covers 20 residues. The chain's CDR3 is CASSPLFTGTGGSEVDGYTF. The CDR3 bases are TGTGCCAGCAGCCCCCTTTTTACCGGGACAGGGGGCTCGGAAGTGGATGGCTACACCTTC.

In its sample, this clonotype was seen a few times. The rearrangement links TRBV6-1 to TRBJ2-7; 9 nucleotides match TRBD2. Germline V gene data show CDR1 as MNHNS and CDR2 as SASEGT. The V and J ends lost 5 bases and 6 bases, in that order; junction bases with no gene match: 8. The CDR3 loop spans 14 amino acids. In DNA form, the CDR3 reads TGTGCCAGCAGTCTTAGCGGGAGTTTCCTCGAGCAGTACTTC. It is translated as CASSLSGSFLEQYF.